What follows are 14 T cell receptor beta chains derived from one specimen sequenced in a study of blood T cell repertoires in COVID-19 (dated by TCRdb to the early 2020s). The library was produced with the immunoSEQ multiplex PCR assay. TCRdb limited this immuneACCESS table to in-frame rearrangements with V and J called. A share of clones is missing; checked studies link under half to unresolved V genes, and the rest is unexplained. Present in this sample are around 190,000 clones, approximately 73% of which were seen just once. Around a sixth of the sample lies in the top ten. Sample: PBMCs or T cells enriched from blood (not recorded which). All receptors derive from a woman aged 45-60 years with acute COVID-19.

The J gene is TRBJ2-3, the V gene TRBV30; 10 bases fit TRBD2. The V gene's germline CDR1 is GTSNPN and CDR2 SVGIG (reference sequence). The CDR3 is 13 residues long. The V and J ends lost 8 bases and 3 bases, in that order; junction bases with no gene match: 5. CDR3 in amino acids: CATLAGATDTQYF. CDR3 DNA sequence: TGTGCCACGCTAGCGGGGGCTACAGATACGCAGTATTTT. Full variable domain (outside the CDR3, taken from reference TRBV30 and TRBJ2-3): SQTIHQWPATLVQPVGSPLSLECTVEGTSNPNLYWYRQAAGRGLQLLFYSVGIGQISSEVPQNLSASRPQDRQFILSSKKLLLSDSGFYLCATLAGATDTQYFGPGTRLTVL.

V gene TRBV5-8 combines with J gene TRBJ2-5; D remains unclear. V gave up 4 bases and J gave up 2 bases, with 15 bases separating them. CDR1 is SGHTS, CDR2 YDEGEE, per germline. The CDR3 is 15 amino acids. The CDR3 DNA follows: TGTGCCAGCAGCCCCCCACAGAACCTTCAAGAGACCCAGTACTTC. Its translation: CASSPPQNLQETQYF.

The chain links TRBV7-9 to TRBJ1-2, with 7 bases matching TRBD1. The V gene's germline CDR1 is SEHNR and CDR2 FQNEAQ (reference sequence). The CDR3 is 18 residues long. J gave up 1 base and V 5 bases, and 16 bases lay outside the gene matches. In nucleotides, the CDR3 is TGTGCCAGCAGCCCAAAGGGCGTACAGGGGCGGGTTAACTATGGCTACACCTTC. Protein product: CASSPKGVQGRVNYGYTF.

The chain combines TRBV3-1 (or the pseudogene TRBV3-2) with TRBJ1-1; D gene unclear. CDR3 length: 14 amino acids. The V gene's germline CDR1 is LGHDT and CDR2 YNNKEL (reference sequence). V dropped 7 bases and J dropped 1 base, with 13 bases sitting between them. The CDR3: CASTLHSGNTEAFF. In nucleotides, the CDR3 is TGTGCCAGCACCCTACACTCAGGGAACACTGAAGCTTTCTTT.

The gene calls are TRBV11-3 and TRBJ2-3; D is uncertain. Germline lookup yields CDR1 SGHNT and CDR2 YENEEA. Trimming left V 3 bases short and J 6 bases short, with 10 bases between. CDR3 size: 13 residues. The CDR3 is CASSLSNGDTQYF. CDR3 coding DNA: TGTGCCAGCAGCTTGTCGAACGGGGATACGCAGTATTTT.

This chain uses TRBV10-3 with TRBJ1-2; possible D gene TRBD1, 5 bases. This CDR3 region has 14 residues. V was pared by 10 bases and J by 0 bases, with 15 bases between. From germline, CDR1 is ENHRY and CDR2 SYGVKD. This CDR3 is CATRPREANYGYTF. The CDR3 DNA follows: TGTGCCACCCGACCCAGGGAAGCTAACTATGGCTACACCTTC.

V and J are TRBV5-4 and TRBJ1-1; possibly TRBD1 for D (5 bases). The CDR3 is 14 amino acids. Trimming left V 1 base short and J 11 bases short, with 18 bases between. Germline assignment: CDR1 SGHNT and CDR2 YYREEE (reference sequence). The CDR3 nucleotides are TGTGCCAGCAGCTTGATAGGGGCCCAAAGCTACGCTTTCTTT. Protein sequence: CASSLIGAQSYAFF.

The V and J genes are TRBV20-1 and TRBJ1-2; a weak D match, TRBD1 (6 bases). The germline CDR1 and CDR2 sequences are DFQATT and SNEGSKA (reference sequence). CDR3 length: 15 residues. The V end was cut by 3 bases, the J end by 3 bases, with 17 bases between. The CDR3, as DNA: TGCAGTGCTAGTGATCCCAACAGGGAGCACTATGGCTACACCTTC. Amino acids: CSASDPNREHYGYTF.

The chain combines TRBV19 with TRBJ2-2; TRBD2 is a possible D gene (6 bases). The V gene lost 5 bases and the J gene lost 6 bases, with 16 bases spanning the gap. The CDR3 contains 15 residues. The germline V gene has CDR1 LNHDA and CDR2 SQIVND (reference sequence). CDR3 nucleotides: TGTGCCAGTAGTTTGGTCGGGGGTTGGGCCGGGGAGCTGTTTTTT. It translates to CASSLVGGWAGELFF.

A remark on this clone: Other DNA sequences in this sample translate to the same CDR3. The chain has TRBV10-3 and TRBJ1-1, with 7 positions matching TRBD1. Germline CDR1 ENHRY, CDR2 SYGVKD. This CDR3 is 13 amino acids long. V lost 4 bases to trimming and J lost 2 bases; unmatched junction nucleotides: 1. This chain's CDR3 is CAISGTGNTEAFF. DNA of the CDR3: TGTGCCATCAGTGGGACAGGCAACACTGAAGCTTTCTTT.

The V call is TRBV11-2, the J call TRBJ2-1, with 8 bases that match TRBD2. The CDR3 covers 15 residues. Germline CDR1 reads SGHAT; CDR2 reads FQNNGV. V gave up 5 bases and J gave up 2 bases; unmatched junction bases: 5. The DNA of the CDR3 is TGTGCCAGCAGCACGCGGGGGGCCACCTACAATGAGCAGTTCTTC. Protein sequence: CASSTRGATYNEQFF. The full variable domain, rest sourced from reference TRBV11-2 and TRBJ2-1, is EAGVAQSPRYKIIEKRQSVAFWCNPISGHATLYWYQQILGQGPKLLIQFQNNGVVDDSQLPKDRFSAERLKGVDSTLKIQPAKLEDSAVYLCASSTRGATYNEQFFGPGTRLTVL.

This clone was observed once. This rearrangement joins TRBV5-1 to TRBJ2-5, with a tentative D call TRBD1 (5 bases). Germline lookup yields CDR1 SGHRS and CDR2 YFSETQ. The CDR3 has 13 residues. V dropped 5 bases and J dropped 2 bases, with 10 bases sitting between them. The CDR3 region has the DNA TGCGCCAGCAGAAGGGGCCTACAAGAGACCCAGTACTTC. Translating it yields CASRRGLQETQYF.

The chain employs TRBV5-5 and TRBJ1-1; D call uncertain. V lost 1 base, J lost 3 bases, and 7 bases lay in between. Germline loops: CDR1 SGHKS, CDR2 YYEKEE (reference sequence). The CDR3 is 13 residues long. The CDR3 nucleotides read TGTGCCAGCAGCTTGAGCCTGGACACTGAAGCTTTCTTT. The encoded protein is CASSLSLDTEAFF.

The CDR3 bases are TGTGCCAGTAGTACCCAGGCCATTGGCAATCAGCCCCAGCATTTT. This sequence encodes CASSTQAIGNQPQHF. The chain uses TRBV19 and TRBJ1-5; D uncertain. The CDR3 contains 15 residues. The V gene lost 4 bases and the J gene lost 2 bases, with 12 bases spanning the gap. The germline V gene has CDR1 LNHDA and CDR2 SQIVND (reference sequence).